This T cell receptor (beta chain) was sequenced for a study of T cells in Graves' hyperthyroidism and ophthalmopathy. General observations from the study: Prediction of ophthalmopathy progression came a median roughly 6.6 months pre-onset. Also found in blood were most expanded thyroid clonotypes above 0.001. From stable hyperthyroidism, ophthalmopathy was set apart by a 13 V-J model.

The CDR3 is made up of 16 amino acids. V was clipped by 6 bases and J by 6 bases, with 20 bases between them. In germline, CDR1 is MNHNS, CDR2 SASEGT. Amplified TCR beta CDR3 regions came from RNA transcripts. HTBI primers drove first-round RT-PCR of the TCR CDR3. Each CDR3 protein gets one entry after TCRdb re-called the multiplex PCR reads with MiXCR. The sample yields about 460,000 distinct CDR3 sequences, 20% to 25% seen once. Thyroid ultrasound and orbital computed tomography, with clinical symptoms and serum thyroxine and TRAb, informed diagnoses. About this clonotype: The antigen remains undetermined.

The chain links TRBV6-1 to TRBJ2-2; D gene uncertain. The sequence came from a woman aged 70-85 years with Graves' ophthalmopathy. The sample was blood. DNA for the CDR3: TGTGCCAGCAGACCCCGAGGCACCCTAGTACCCGGGGAGCTGTTTTTT. It specifies CASRPRGTLVPGELFF.